This TCR beta chain was retrieved from a study of graft-versus-host responses after intestinal transplantation. Overall study: Recipients received multivisceral, liver-intestinal, or isolated intestinal transplants.

The CDR3 runs 16 residues. Germline CDR1 is SSHAT and CDR2 is FNYEAQ (reference sequence). Regarding the study as a whole: GvH clones were identified in recipient marrow, with some first appearing in ileum or blood.

Method: immunoSEQ multiplex PCR; TCRdb's copy keeps in-frame clones and lacks some. The sample contains about 97,000 clones, approximately 90% of which appear only once. Points on this clone: Its antigen is currently unknown. The junction and the germline gene differ at one end; a read error may be behind it.

This specimen consisted of PBMCs, obtained 453 days after intestinal transplant. The chain recombines TRBV7-7 with TRBJ2-2; perhaps TRBD2 as D (6 bases). The source of this sequence is a human patient who received an intestinal transplant, so some T cells may come from the graft donor. As DNA, the CDR3 is TGTGCTAGCAGCCCCGAAGTAGTCGGGAGCACCGGGGAGCTGTTTTTT. Its translation is CASSPEVVGSTGELFF. The full variable domain, completed using reference TRBV7-7 and TRBJ2-2, is GAGVSQSPRYKVTKRGQDVTLRCDPISSHATLYWYQQALGQGPEFLTYFNYEAQPDKSGLPSDRFSAERPEGSISTLTIQRTEQRDSAMYRCASSPEVVGSTGELFFGEGSRLTVL.